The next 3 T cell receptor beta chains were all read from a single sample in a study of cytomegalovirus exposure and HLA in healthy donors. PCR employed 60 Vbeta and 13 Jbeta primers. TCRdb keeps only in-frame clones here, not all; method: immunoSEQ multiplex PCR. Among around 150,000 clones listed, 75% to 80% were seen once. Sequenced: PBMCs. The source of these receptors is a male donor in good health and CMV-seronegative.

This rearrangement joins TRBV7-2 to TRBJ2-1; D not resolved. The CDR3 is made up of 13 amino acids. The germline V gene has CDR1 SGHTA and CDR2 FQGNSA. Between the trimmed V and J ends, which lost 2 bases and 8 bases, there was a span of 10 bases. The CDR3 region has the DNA TGTGCCAGCAGCTTATTTTCTGTTGATGAGCAGTTCTTC. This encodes CASSLFSVDEQFF.

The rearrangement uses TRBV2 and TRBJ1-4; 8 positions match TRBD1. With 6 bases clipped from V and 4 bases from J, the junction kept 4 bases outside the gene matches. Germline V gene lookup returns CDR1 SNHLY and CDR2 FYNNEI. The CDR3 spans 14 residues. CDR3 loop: CASRRTGNNEKLFF. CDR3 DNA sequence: TGTGCCAGCAGACGGACAGGGAATAATGAAAAACTGTTTTTT.

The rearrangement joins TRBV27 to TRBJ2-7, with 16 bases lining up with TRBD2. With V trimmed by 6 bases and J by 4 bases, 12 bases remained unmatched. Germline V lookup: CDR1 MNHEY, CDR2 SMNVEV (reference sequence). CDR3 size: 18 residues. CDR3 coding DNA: TGTGCCAGCAGCTCTGGGACTAGCGGGAGGGCCAAACTTTACGAGCAGTACTTC. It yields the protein CASSSGTSGRAKLYEQYF.